A single sample is the source of the 29 T cell receptor beta chains below, sequenced in a study of radiation and T cells in renal cell carcinoma. Time point indicated: blood 4 weeks post-SBRT, at nephrectomy. The treatment was: 15 Gy SBRT to primary tumor, nephrectomy 4 weeks later. The repertoire was sequenced with immunoSEQ multiplex PCR; TCRdb's copy has only in-frame clones and lacks some. The sample consists of fewer than 45,000 clones, roughly four fifths of them appearing once. The sample here was blood, taken from a patient whose treatment included radiotherapy and nephrectomy. All receptors come from a woman between 65 and 79 years old with renal cell carcinoma.

The chain combines TRBV7-3 with TRBJ2-2; tentative D call: TRBD2 (6 bases). Trimming shortened V by 5 bases and J by 2 bases, and 15 bases separated the two germline ends. The CDR3 covers 16 residues. Germline CDR1 reads SGHTA; CDR2 reads FQGTGA. CDR3 sequence: CASSPRGTYNTGELFF. CDR3 nucleotides: TGTGCCAGCAGCCCGCGCGGGACTTACAACACCGGGGAGCTGTTTTTT.

This clone has just one count. V gene TRBV7-2 combines with J gene TRBJ2-1; 11 nucleotides agree with TRBD2. This CDR3 spans 17 amino acids. The V gene's germline CDR1 is SGHTA and CDR2 FQGNSA. With V trimmed by 2 bases and J by 6 bases, 9 bases remained unmatched. The CDR3 DNA reads as TGTGCCAGCAGCTTAATGTCCGGACTAGCGGGTCTCAATGAGCAGTTCTTC. Translating it yields CASSLMSGLAGLNEQFF.

The rearrangement uses TRBV6-1 and TRBJ1-3, with TRBD1 matching over 7 bases. The CDR3 spans 14 residues. V lost 5 bases and J lost 2; bases outside the gene matches: 3. Per germline, CDR1 MNHNS and CDR2 SASEGT. CDR3 DNA: TGTGCCAGCAGTCGGCAGGGGGCTGGAAACACCATATATTTT. Translated, it gives CASSRQGAGNTIYF.

The chain couples TRBV11-2 to TRBJ2-7; D unresolved. V lost 5 bases, J lost 3 bases, and 8 bases lay in between. Per the germline V gene, CDR1 is SGHAT and CDR2 is FQNNGV. The CDR3 has 12 residues. As DNA, the CDR3 is TGTGCCAGCAGCCGGAACCACTACGAGCAGTACTTC. Protein sequence: CASSRNHYEQYF.

The rearrangement joins TRBV4-2 to TRBJ2-3; 9 bases match TRBD2. Germline V gives CDR1 LGHNA, CDR2 YNFKEQ. The length of the CDR3 is 16 residues. Trimming removed 0 bases from V and 8 bases from J; junction bases left unmatched: 9. The CDR3 region has the DNA TGTGCCAGCAGCCAAGATCCGGCGGGGGGGCCCGTTACGCAGTATTTT. Its translation: CASSQDPAGGPVTQYF.

The chain has TRBV5-4 and TRBJ1-1; D call uncertain. CDR1 is SGHNT, CDR2 YYREEE, per germline (reference sequence). Trimming removed 6 bases from V and 4 bases from J, with 13 bases in between. The CDR3 runs 13 residues. The chain's CDR3 is CASTPGGITEAFF. CDR3 sequence (DNA): TGTGCCAGCACCCCGGGAGGCATCACTGAAGCTTTCTTT.

Only one count was recorded for this clone. V is TRBV15 and J is TRBJ1-5; D uncertain. The V gene lost 5 bases and the J gene lost 2 bases, with 7 bases spanning the gap. There are 13 residues in the CDR3. CDR1 and CDR2 (germline): LNHNV, YYDKDF (reference sequence). CDR3 residues: CATSVQGNQPQHF. CDR3 DNA sequence: TGTGCCACCAGCGTACAAGGCAATCAGCCCCAGCATTTT.

This clone was seen a single time. The chain joins TRBV6-5 to TRBJ2-5; 8 bases map to TRBD1. J lost 0 bases, V lost 0 bases, and 0 bases had no gene match. There are 15 residues in the CDR3. Per the germline V gene, CDR1 is MNHEY and CDR2 is SVGAGI. This CDR3 reads CASSYSQGDQETQYF. CDR3 in DNA: TGTGCCAGCAGTTACTCACAGGGGGACCAAGAGACCCAGTACTTC.

The V gene is TRBV11-3, the J gene TRBJ2-2; no definite D call. The germline V gene has CDR1 SGHNT and CDR2 YENEEA. The CDR3 extends over 17 amino acids. V lost 2 bases, J lost 0 bases, and 13 bases lay in between. This CDR3 reads CASSLTGLQANTGELFF. DNA for the CDR3: TGTGCCAGCAGCTTAACCGGGCTTCAAGCGAACACCGGGGAGCTGTTTTTT. Looking up the rest from reference TRBV11-3 and TRBJ2-2 gives the full variable domain: EAGVVQSPRYKIIEKKQPVAFWCNPISGHNTLYWYLQNLGQGPELLIRYENEEAVDDSQLPKDRFSAERLKGVDSTLKIQPAELGDSAVYLCASSLTGLQANTGELFFGEGSRLTVL.

This clone was seen at least ten times. The chain combines TRBV10-1 with TRBJ2-7; TRBD2 matches at 7 bases. The V gene's germline CDR1 is WNHNN and CDR2 SYGVQD (reference sequence). This CDR3 has 12 amino acids. After removal of 2 bases from V and 7 bases from J, the junction contained 2 bases not matched to a gene. CDR3 coding DNA: TGCGCCAGCAGTGAGCCGGGAGGAGAGCAGTACTTC. It encodes CASSEPGGEQYF.

The chain has TRBV2 and TRBJ2-7; D possibly corresponds to TRBD2 (5 bases). Germline CDR1 reads SNHLY; CDR2 reads FYNNEI. The CDR3 consists of 14 residues. Trimming pared 4 bases from V and 4 bases from J, leaving 14 bases between. The CDR3 bases are TGTGCCAGCAGTGTCCCGGGGATTCAATACGAGCAGTACTTC. Translation gives CASSVPGIQYEQYF.

This clone was seen once. CDR3 bases: TGTGCTAGTGCCCCCGAAGGACACAATGAGCAGTTCTTC. Its protein product is CASAPEGHNEQFF. J is TRBJ2-1 and V is TRBV12-5; D is unresolved. The CDR3 contains 13 residues. Germline loops: CDR1 LGHNT, CDR2 FRNRAP. Trimming removed 7 bases from V and 5 bases from J, with 12 bases in between. Filled out from reference TRBV12-5 and TRBJ2-1, the complete variable domain reads DARVTQTPRHKVTEMGQEVTMRCQPILGHNTVFWYRQTMMQGLELLAYFRNRAPLDDSGMPKDRFSAEMPDATLATLKIQPSEPRDSAVYFCASAPEGHNEQFFGPGTRLTVL.

CDR3 region: CAWSVGTSWSNEQFF. CDR3 nucleotides: TGTGCCTGGAGCGTAGGGACTAGCTGGTCCAATGAGCAGTTCTTC. This chain joins TRBV30 and TRBJ2-1, with 9 positions matching TRBD2. Trimming took 3 bases from V and 6 from J; bases not matched to a gene: 9. Germline values: CDR1 GTSNPN, CDR2 SVGIG (reference sequence). CDR3 size: 15 residues.

The rearrangement joins TRBV5-5 to TRBJ1-6; tentatively, D is TRBD1 (5 bases). Trimming pared 5 bases from V and 10 bases from J, leaving 19 bases between. Germline values: CDR1 SGHKS, CDR2 YYEKEE (reference sequence). The CDR3 runs to 15 residues. CDR3 sequence: CASSPTGQVSSPLHF. CDR3 DNA sequence: TGTGCCAGCAGTCCCACGGGGCAGGTGTCATCACCCCTCCACTTT.

V and J are TRBV30 and TRBJ1-5; D is undetermined. The germline V and J ends were trimmed by 1 base and 4 bases, with 8 bases remaining between them. Germline values: CDR1 GTSNPN, CDR2 SVGIG (reference sequence). This CDR3 is built from 13 residues. CDR3 nucleotides: TGTGCCTGGAGTGGGACGGTGAATCAGCCCCAGCATTTT. It yields the protein CAWSGTVNQPQHF. Combining the CDR3 with reference TRBV30 and TRBJ1-5 gives the whole variable domain SQTIHQWPATLVQPVGSPLSLECTVEGTSNPNLYWYRQAAGRGLQLLFYSVGIGQISSEVPQNLSASRPQDRQFILSSKKLLLSDSGFYLCAWSGTVNQPQHFGDGTRLSIL.

The V and J genes are TRBV4-3 and TRBJ2-5; 9 bases fit TRBD2. The CDR3 extends over 18 amino acids. V lost 2 bases, J lost 4 bases, and 14 bases stayed unmatched. Germline V gives CDR1 LGHNA, CDR2 YSLEER. DNA of the CDR3: TGCGCCAGCAGCCAAACCTCGGGGGGCGGGAGGGGACGAGAGACCCAGTACTTC. Its translation is CASSQTSGGGRGRETQYF.

V is TRBV5-8 and J is TRBJ1-5; D call uncertain. This CDR3 has 15 residues. V was shortened by 1 base and J by 6 bases, with 14 bases between the two germline ends. From germline, CDR1 is SGHTS and CDR2 YDEGEE. DNA of the CDR3: TGTGCCAGCAGCTTGTTCGGCAGGTACAGTCAGCCCCAGCATTTT. It translates to CASSLFGRYSQPQHF. Based on the CDR3 plus reference TRBV5-8 and TRBJ1-5, the full variable domain is EAGVTQSPTHLIKTRGQQATLRCSPISGHTSVYWYQQALGLGLQFLLWYDEGEERNRGNFPPRFSGRQFPNYSSELNVNALELEDSALYLCASSLFGRYSQPQHFGDGTRLSIL.

CDR3 nucleotides: TGTGCCAGCAGCTCTGACAGGGACAATGAGCAGTTCTTC. Amino acid sequence: CASSSDRDNEQFF. The genes are TRBV7-2 and TRBJ2-1; TRBD1 matches 7 bases. CDR3 length: 13 amino acids. Germline CDR1 SGHTA, CDR2 FQGNSA. V lost 4 bases to trimming and J lost 5 bases; unmatched junction nucleotides: 2.

This clone was recorded only once. This chain links TRBV7-9 with TRBJ2-7, with a tentative D call TRBD1 (6 bases). Germline assignment: CDR1 SEHNR and CDR2 FQNEAQ (reference sequence). The CDR3 has 13 residues. Trimming shortened V by 1 base and J by 2 bases, and 6 bases separated the two germline ends. The DNA for the CDR3 is TGTGCCAGCAGCTTAGGGACAGCCTACGAGCAGTACTTC. Protein sequence: CASSLGTAYEQYF.

The chain combines TRBV9 with TRBJ2-3; 8 bases line up with TRBD2. The CDR3 is 16 residues long. The germline V gene encodes CDR1 SGDLS and CDR2 YYNGEE. The junction had 6 bases not matched to a gene; V was cut back by 0 bases and J by 3 bases. The CDR3 loop reads CASSVGSSGVTDTQYF. The DNA for the CDR3 is TGTGCCAGCAGCGTAGGGAGTAGCGGGGTGACAGATACGCAGTATTTT. The variable domain in full, with the rest retrieved from reference TRBV9 and TRBJ2-3, is DSGVTQTPKHLITATGQRVTLRCSPRSGDLSVYWYQQSLDQGLQFLIQYYNGEERAKGNILERFSAQQFPDLHSELNLSSLELGDSALYFCASSVGSSGVTDTQYFGPGTRLTVL.

CDR3 sequence reads: CASSLGEDTEAFF. In nucleotides, the CDR3 is TGCGCCAGCAGCTTGGGGGAGGACACTGAAGCTTTCTTT. The genes are TRBV5-1 and TRBJ1-1; D not certain. The germline gives CDR1 SGHRS, CDR2 YFSETQ. V was cut by 0 bases and J by 3 bases, with 6 bases left in between. CDR3 length: 13 amino acids.

CDR3 nucleotide sequence: TGTGCCAGCAGCTTGCCAGGACCCCACACTGAAGCTTTCTTT. This sequence encodes CASSLPGPHTEAFF. The chain uses TRBV5-6 and TRBJ1-1; D ambiguous. V lost 1 base and J 3 bases, leaving 10 bases between the germline ends. This CDR3 region has 14 residues. CDR1 is SGHDT and CDR2 is YYEEEE in the germline V gene. Filled out from reference TRBV5-6 and TRBJ1-1, the complete variable domain reads DAGVTQSPTHLIKTRGQQVTLRCSPKSGHDTVSWYQQALGQGPQFIFQYYEEEERQRGNFPDRFSGHQFPNYSSELNVNALLLGDSALYLCASSLPGPHTEAFFGQGTRLTVV.

V usage is TRBV7-9 and J usage is TRBJ1-2; possibly TRBD1 for D (6 bases). Trimming pared 5 bases from V and 6 bases from J, leaving 19 bases between. Germline CDR1 is SEHNR and CDR2 is FQNEAQ (reference sequence). The CDR3 runs 15 residues. This chain's CDR3 is CASSEIRDKPNGYTF. Here the CDR3 DNA reads TGTGCCAGCAGCGAGATTCGGGACAAACCAAATGGCTACACCTTC.

The chain uses TRBV2 and TRBJ2-7, with D possibly being TRBD2 (6 bases). The length of the CDR3 is 13 residues. Germline CDR1 reads SNHLY; CDR2 reads FYNNEI. The V and J ends lost 7 bases and 7 bases respectively, with 17 bases between them. DNA of the CDR3: TGTGCCAGCATGCGGGATGGTGGGACGGAGCAGTACTTC. Its translation is CASMRDGGTEQYF.

This clone was observed a few times. The chain joins TRBV7-2 to TRBJ1-1; 8 positions match TRBD1. Looked up from germline, CDR1 is SGHTA and CDR2 is FQGNSA. CDR3 length equals 17 residues. V was clipped by 4 bases and J by 1 base; unmatched bases: 11. The DNA of the CDR3 is TGTGCCAGCAGCTCGCGATTACAGGGGGGTGCGAACACTGAAGCTTTCTTT. Translated: CASSSRLQGGANTEAFF.

This chain joins TRBV19 and TRBJ2-3; maybe TRBD2 (6 bases). Trimming cost V 5 bases and J 3 bases, with 15 bases left between them. The CDR3 loop spans 15 amino acids. CDR1 and CDR2 from the germline V gene are LNHDA and SQIVND (reference sequence). Written as DNA, the CDR3 is TGTGCCAGTAGTGGGGGGACGCACCAGACAGATACGCAGTATTTT. Protein sequence: CASSGGTHQTDTQYF.

The chain recombines TRBV27 with TRBJ1-1; 9 bases match TRBD1. Unmatched junction bases numbered 14, after V lost 5 bases and J lost 7 bases. This CDR3 is 16 amino acids long. Germline assignment: CDR1 MNHEY and CDR2 SMNVEV (reference sequence). CDR3 coding DNA: TGTGCCAGCAGTCCGGGACAGGGTCGGCCCGAAAGTGAAGCTTTCTTT. Its protein is CASSPGQGRPESEAFF.

This chain uses TRBV11-2 with TRBJ2-3, with D possibly being TRBD2 (5 bases). V was cut by 4 bases and J by 2 bases, with 10 bases left in between. There are 14 residues in the CDR3. Germline CDR1 and CDR2: SGHAT and FQNNGV. Here the CDR3 reads CASSSWTFTDTQYF. In DNA, the CDR3 is TGTGCCAGCAGCTCCTGGACTTTCACAGATACGCAGTATTTT.

V and J are TRBV5-4 and TRBJ1-5; a weak D match, TRBD1 (6 bases). CDR1 SGHNT and CDR2 YYREEE come from the germline V gene (reference sequence). V was shortened by 2 bases and J by 3 bases, with 18 bases between the two germline ends. This CDR3 has 17 residues. In DNA, the CDR3 is TGTGCCAGCAGCTTAAAAAGCGGGGGGGCGGACAATCAGCCCCAGCATTTT. Translating it yields CASSLKSGGADNQPQHF.